The 20 T cell receptor beta chains below all came from one sample that was sequenced in a study of molecular identifiers for immune sequencing clone quantification. In TCRdb, the PCR reads were re-called with MiXCR into one record per CDR3 protein. The sample has 400,000 to 600,000 distinct CDR3 sequences, around a fifth seen once. The sequencing input was naive CD8+ T cells from blood, with Jurkat cell RNA spiked in. Subset in this sample: FACS-sorted CD8+CD4-CCR7+CD45RA+ naive T cells. These receptors were collected from a human donor in good health. Some libraries in this study had Jurkat cell RNA spiked in.

This clonotype was found many times. The rearrangement joins TRBV7-2 to TRBJ2-3; 8 bases fit TRBD2. This CDR3 is built from 16 residues. CDR1 and CDR2 from the germline V gene are SGHTA and FQGNSA. The junction had 9 bases not matched to a gene; V was cut back by 4 bases and J by 3 bases. The CDR3 DNA is TGTGCCAGCAGCTCGGGACTAGGGGTTGAGACAGATACGCAGTATTTT. Amino acids: CASSSGLGVETDTQYF.

This chain joins TRBV9 and TRBJ2-3, with TRBD2 matching over 8 bases. Germline values: CDR1 SGDLS, CDR2 YYNGEE. After removal of 4 bases from V and 0 bases from J, the junction contained 7 bases not matched to a gene. The CDR3 length is 16 residues. CDR3 sequence reads: CASSPALAGSTDTQYF. The CDR3 coding sequence is TGTGCCAGCAGCCCCGCCCTAGCGGGCAGCACAGATACGCAGTATTTT.

This clonotype appeared many times. This chain links TRBV12-3 or TRBV12-4 with TRBJ2-1; D gene uncertain. V lost 7 bases and J 1 base, leaving 11 bases between the germline ends. The CDR3 length is 14 residues. CDR3 sequence (DNA): TGTGCCAGCATCTGGAGCCAGTCCTACAATGAGCAGTTCTTC. This encodes CASIWSQSYNEQFF.

About this clonotype itself: Being one base from a much bigger clone, this may be a read error. Here the CDR3 DNA reads TGTGCCAGCAGCCCCGGAGGGTCAGGACCGGCTGAGACCCGGTACTTC. Protein: CASSPGGSGPAETRYF. This rearrangement joins TRBV9 to TRBJ2-5; tentatively, D is TRBD2 (6 bases). Germline CDR1 is SGDLS and CDR2 is YYNGEE. The CDR3 extends over 16 amino acids. The full variable domain, completed using reference TRBV9 and TRBJ2-5, is DSGVTQTPKHLITATGQRVTLRCSPRSGDLSVYWYQQSLDQGLQFLIQYYNGEERAKGNILERFSAQQFPDLHSELNLSSLELGDSALYFCASSPGGSGPAETRYFGPGTRLLVL.

A remark on this clonotype: This may be a read error: a much more frequent sequence differs by one nucleotide. The chain is built from TRBV5-1 and TRBJ1-3, with 8 bases identical to TRBD1. CDR1 is SGHRS and CDR2 is YFSETQ in the germline V gene. CDR3 length: 18 residues. The CDR3 region is CVSSWTGQAGASGNTIYF. DNA for the CDR3: TGCGTCAGCAGCTGGACGGGACAGGCGGGAGCCTCTGGAAACACCATATATTTT.

For this clonotype: This may come from a read error, since a much larger clone is one base off. J is TRBJ2-6 and V is TRBV12-3 or TRBV12-4; the match to TRBD2 covers 7 bases. This CDR3 region has 16 residues. CDR3: CASSWDYGSGVNVLTF. CDR3 nucleotides: TGTGCCAGCAGTTGGGACTATGGCTCTGGGGTCAACGTCCTGACTTTC.

The V gene is TRBV11-2, the J gene TRBJ2-1, with D possibly being TRBD2 (5 bases). The V gene's germline CDR1 is SGHAT and CDR2 FQNNGV. The V and J ends lost 4 bases and 1 base respectively, with 14 bases between them. The CDR3 length is 16 residues. The CDR3 reads CASSWTGGASYNEQFF. Here the CDR3 DNA reads TGTGCCAGCAGCTGGACTGGCGGAGCGTCCTACAATGAGCAGTTCTTC.

The table lists this clonotype with many counts. The chain combines TRBV12-3 or TRBV12-4 with TRBJ2-5; tentative D call: TRBD2 (5 bases). This CDR3 contains 14 residues. Trimming removed 3 bases at V and 2 bases at J, with 10 bases between. The CDR3: CASSFSGIQETQYF. The CDR3 DNA reads as TGTGCCAGCAGTTTCTCCGGGATACAAGAGACCCAGTACTTC.

This clonotype was seen a few times. The rearrangement uses TRBV12-3 or TRBV12-4 and TRBJ1-1; the match to TRBD1 covers 9 bases. This CDR3 has 15 residues. With 5 bases clipped from V and 6 bases from J, the junction kept 10 bases outside the gene matches. The CDR3 bases are TGTGCCAGCAGTAGCCCGGGACAGGGTAACGCTGAAGCTTTCTTT. Amino acid sequence: CASSSPGQGNAEAFF.

This clonotype was picked up a small number of times. The chain employs TRBV5-8 and TRBJ2-6; perhaps TRBD1 as D (7 bases). Trimming stripped 3 bases from V and 0 bases from J, with 13 bases between. CDR1 SGHTS and CDR2 YDEGEE come from the germline V gene. The CDR3 spans 17 residues. The CDR3 region has the DNA TGTGCCAGCAGCTGGCGGGACAGAAGCTCTGGGGCCAACGTCCTGACTTTC. Amino acid sequence: CASSWRDRSSGANVLTF. Using reference TRBV5-8 and TRBJ2-6 for the parts outside the CDR3, the full variable domain is EAGVTQSPTHLIKTRGQQATLRCSPISGHTSVYWYQQALGLGLQFLLWYDEGEERNRGNFPPRFSGRQFPNYSSELNVNALELEDSALYLCASSWRDRSSGANVLTFGAGSRLTVL.

Only a few counts were recorded for this clonotype. The rearrangement joins TRBV7-9 to TRBJ2-5; either TRBD1 or TRBD2 may fit D (6 bases each). Trimming removed 3 bases at V and 5 bases at J, with 10 bases between. The CDR3 runs 13 residues. The germline gives CDR1 SEHNR, CDR2 FQNEAQ (reference sequence). In DNA form, the CDR3 reads TGTGCCAGCAGCTTTCAAGGGGGGGAGACCCAGTACTTC. Its translation is CASSFQGGETQYF.

The V call is TRBV9, the J call TRBJ1-1; D is unclear. CDR1 and CDR2 from the germline V gene are SGDLS and YYNGEE. Trimming pared 3 bases from V and 0 bases from J, leaving 9 bases between. The CDR3 consists of 14 residues. The CDR3 spells CASSASFMNTEAFF. The CDR3 DNA reads as TGTGCCAGCAGCGCCAGTTTTATGAACACTGAAGCTTTCTTT. The full variable domain, its missing parts supplied by reference TRBV9 and TRBJ1-1, is DSGVTQTPKHLITATGQRVTLRCSPRSGDLSVYWYQQSLDQGLQFLIQYYNGEERAKGNILERFSAQQFPDLHSELNLSSLELGDSALYFCASSASFMNTEAFFGQGTRLTVV.

The CDR3 spells CASSLRLYNEQFF. CDR3 nucleotides: TGTGCCAGCAGCTTAAGACTCTACAATGAGCAGTTCTTC. The chain carries TRBV11-2 and TRBJ2-1; D ambiguous. V was pared by 2 bases and J by 3 bases, with 5 bases between. Germline loops: CDR1 SGHAT, CDR2 FQNNGV. CDR3 length: 13 amino acids.

This chain's CDR3 is CASRGGDDSGNTIYF. For the CDR3, the DNA is TGTGCCAGCAGGGGCGGGGACGACTCTGGAAACACCATATATTTT. This chain joins TRBV28 and TRBJ1-3; a possible D gene is TRBD1 (5 bases). The ends were cut back, 6 bases at V and 0 bases at J, with 12 bases in the middle. The CDR3 length is 15 residues. Germline V CDR1 and CDR2: MDHEN, SYDVKM.

The chain is built from TRBV5-4 and TRBJ2-3, with D hard to call. The CDR3 runs 15 residues. The germline V and J ends were trimmed by 4 bases and 2 bases, with 14 bases remaining between them. Germline assignment: CDR1 SGHNT and CDR2 YYREEE (reference sequence). The CDR3 loop is CASSPPEAHTDTQYF. CDR3 in DNA: TGTGCCAGCAGCCCCCCAGAGGCCCACACAGATACGCAGTATTTT.

The chain joins TRBV6-1 to TRBJ1-1, with D possibly TRBD1 on 6 matching bases. V was pared by 8 bases and J by 5 bases, with 15 bases between. Per germline, CDR1 MNHNS and CDR2 SASEGT. There are 13 residues in the CDR3. The CDR3 region is CASSGSGATEAFF. CDR3 nucleotide sequence: TGTGCCAGCTCTGGTTCAGGGGCTACTGAAGCTTTCTTT.

This clonotype was picked up many times. The chain has TRBV28 and TRBJ2-7, with 8 bases that match TRBD1. The CDR3 extends over 14 amino acids. The junction had 6 bases not matched to a gene; V was cut back by 6 bases and J by 2 bases. Germline assignment: CDR1 MDHEN and CDR2 SYDVKM. The CDR3 sequence: CASSSRQGTYEQYF. CDR3 sequence (DNA): TGTGCCAGCAGCTCGAGACAGGGGACCTACGAGCAGTACTTC.

This clonotype was seen repeatedly, ten times or more. J is TRBJ1-1 and V is TRBV12-3 or TRBV12-4; no reliable D call. V was trimmed by 1 base and J by 1 base, leaving 7 bases between them. This CDR3 spans 14 amino acids. In nucleotides, the CDR3 is TGTGCCAGCAGTTTAGAAGAGGAGAACACTGAAGCTTTCTTT. Its translation is CASSLEEENTEAFF.

In this sample, this clonotype turned up a few times. The V and J genes are TRBV24-1 and TRBJ1-5; D is unresolved. Germline CDR1 is KGHDR and CDR2 is SFDVKD. Trimming took off 3 bases at V and 0 bases at J, with 5 bases between the two ends. The CDR3 is 14 amino acids. CDR3 nucleotides: TGTGCCACCAGTGATGGTGTTAGCAATCAGCCCCAGCATTTT. Translation gives CATSDGVSNQPQHF.

This clonotype was seen repeatedly, ten times or more. This chain joins TRBV4-2 and TRBJ2-7; no definite D call. V lost 1 base, J lost 2 bases, and 6 bases lay in between. The CDR3 consists of 13 residues. Germline CDR1 LGHNA, CDR2 YNFKEQ. The CDR3 sequence is CASSQADAYEQYF. The CDR3 DNA follows: TGTGCCAGCAGCCAAGCGGATGCCTACGAGCAGTACTTC.